This T cell receptor beta chain is from a study of cytomegalovirus exposure and HLA in healthy donors. Across the whole study: The 666 first-cohort repertoires shared a platform with the roughly 130 validation repertoires, as reported in a later analysis. Study-wide results and limits: The TCR clusters that emerged in the first cohort tended, a later analysis found, to co-occur in the 120 validation repertoires. Overall, approximately 150 TCR beta chains were annotated as cytomegalovirus-associated.

The trim removed 2 bases at V and 2 bases at J, leaving 5 bases unmatched. The CDR3 consists of 16 residues. Germline assignment: CDR1 SNHLY and CDR2 FYNNEI. The protocol was immunoSEQ multiplex PCR, while the TCRdb copy is restricted to in-frame clones and leaves out a portion. Of 250,000 to 350,000 clones detected, around 90% appear once; the ten largest clones hold 0.9% to 1%. This clone appeared once. No antigen is known for it. The sample consisted of PBMCs. This sequence joins TRBV2 and TRBJ2-1; 8 bases agree with TRBD2. The receptor comes from a man younger than 45 in good health and CMV-seronegative. The CDR3 DNA reads as TGTGCCAGCAGTGAACGGGCGGGGGGCCCCTACAATGAGCAGTTCTTC. Translating it yields CASSERAGGPYNEQFF.